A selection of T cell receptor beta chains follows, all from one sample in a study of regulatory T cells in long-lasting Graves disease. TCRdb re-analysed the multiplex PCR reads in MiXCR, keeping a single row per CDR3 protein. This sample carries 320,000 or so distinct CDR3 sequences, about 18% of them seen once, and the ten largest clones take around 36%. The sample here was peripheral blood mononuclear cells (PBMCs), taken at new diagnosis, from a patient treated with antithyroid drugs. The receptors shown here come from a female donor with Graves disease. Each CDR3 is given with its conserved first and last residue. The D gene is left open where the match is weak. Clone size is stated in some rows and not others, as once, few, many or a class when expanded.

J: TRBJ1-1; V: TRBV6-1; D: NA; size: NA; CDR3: CASSERGESTEAFF; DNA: TGTGCCAGCAGTGAACGGGGTGAGAGCACTGAAGCTTTCTTT
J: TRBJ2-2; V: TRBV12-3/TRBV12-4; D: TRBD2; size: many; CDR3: CASSYGLAGGVGELFF; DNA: TGTGCCAGCAGTTATGGACTAGCGGGAGGGGTCGGGGAGCTGTTTTTT
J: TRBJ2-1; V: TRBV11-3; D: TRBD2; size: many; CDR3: CASSLDLSSGQFF; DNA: TGTGCCAGCAGCTTAGATCTGTCTAGCGGGCAGTTCTTC
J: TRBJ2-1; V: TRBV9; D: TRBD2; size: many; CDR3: CASSPRLAGGINEQFF; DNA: TGTGCCAGCAGCCCCAGACTAGCGGGAGGGATAAATGAGCAGTTCTTC
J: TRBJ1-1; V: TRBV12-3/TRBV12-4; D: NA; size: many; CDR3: CASTSAGVNTEAFF; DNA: TGTGCCAGCACCTCCGCGGGGGTCAACACTGAAGCTTTCTTT
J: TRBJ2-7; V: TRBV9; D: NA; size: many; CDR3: CASSTRLVSGEQYF; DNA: TGTGCCAGCAGCACTCGACTAGTCTCTGGGGAGCAGTACTTC
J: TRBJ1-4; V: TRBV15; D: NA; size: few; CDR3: CATSSQGVNEKLFF; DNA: TGTGCCACCAGCAGCCAGGGAGTTAATGAAAAACTGTTTTTT
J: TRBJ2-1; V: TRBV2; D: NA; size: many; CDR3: CATAYSAEGGNEQFF; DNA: TGTGCCACAGCATATTCAGCGGAAGGGGGTAATGAGCAGTTCTTC
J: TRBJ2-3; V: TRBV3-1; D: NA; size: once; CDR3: CASSPKGTDTQYF; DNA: TGTGCCAGCAGCCCCAAAGGCACAGATACGCAGTATTTT
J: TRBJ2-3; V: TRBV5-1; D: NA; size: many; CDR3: CASRLGGTVRTDTQYF; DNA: TGCGCCAGTCGACTTGGAGGGACAGTACGCACAGATACGCAGTATTTT
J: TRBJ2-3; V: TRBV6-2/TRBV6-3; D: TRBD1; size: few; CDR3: CASSRTGGEGDTQYF; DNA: TGTGCCAGCAGCAGGACAGGGGGAGAGGGAGATACGCAGTATTTT
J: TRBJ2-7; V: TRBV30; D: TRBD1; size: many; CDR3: CAGSSGTVTNEQYF; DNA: TGTGCCGGTTCGTCCGGGACAGTCACGAACGAGCAGTACTTC
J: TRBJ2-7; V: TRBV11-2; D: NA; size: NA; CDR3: CASSPPTGEDEQYF; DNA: TGTGCCAGCAGCCCACCTACAGGGGAGGACGAGCAGTACTTC
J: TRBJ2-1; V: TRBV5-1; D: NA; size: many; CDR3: CASSLDGGWGNNEQFF; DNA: TGCGCCAGCAGCTTGGATGGAGGTTGGGGGAACAATGAGCAGTTCTTC
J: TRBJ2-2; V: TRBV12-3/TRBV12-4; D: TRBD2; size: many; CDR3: CASSLYFAGDTGELFF; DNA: TGTGCCAGCAGTTTATATTTTGCGGGAGACACCGGGGAGCTGTTTTTT
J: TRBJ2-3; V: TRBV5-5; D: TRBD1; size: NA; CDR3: CASSFTGVPSTDTQYF; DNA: TGTGCCAGCAGCTTTACAGGGGTACCTAGCACAGATACGCAGTATTTT
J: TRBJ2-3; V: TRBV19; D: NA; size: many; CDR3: CASSLGRGSKATQYF; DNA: TGTGCCAGTAGTTTAGGACGGGGTTCAAAAGCTACGCAGTATTTT
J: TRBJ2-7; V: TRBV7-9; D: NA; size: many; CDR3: CASRSGGNYEQYF; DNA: TGTGCCAGCAGATCGGGGGGCAACTACGAGCAGTACTTC
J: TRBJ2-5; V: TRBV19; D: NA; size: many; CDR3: CASSTGAAQYF; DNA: TGTGCCAGTAGCACCGGCGCGGCCCAGTACTTC
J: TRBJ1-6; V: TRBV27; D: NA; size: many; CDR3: CASRMHSSYNSPLHF; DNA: TGTGCCAGCAGAATGCATAGCTCCTATAATTCACCCCTCCACTTT
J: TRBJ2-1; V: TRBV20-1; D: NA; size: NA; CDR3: CSAREGEAAYSYNEQFF; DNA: TGCAGTGCTAGAGAGGGGGAGGCAGCCTACTCCTACAATGAGCAGTTCTTC
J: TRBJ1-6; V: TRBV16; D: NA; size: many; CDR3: CASSQSAGVNSPLHF; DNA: TGTGCCAGCAGCCAATCCGCGGGGGTTAATTCACCCCTCCACTTT
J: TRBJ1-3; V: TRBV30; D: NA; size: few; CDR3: CAWSEGSLSGNTIYF; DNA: TGTGCCTGGAGCGAAGGGAGCCTCTCTGGAAACACCATATATTTT
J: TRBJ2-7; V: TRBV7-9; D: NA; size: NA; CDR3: CASSLEGGAYEQYF; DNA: TGTGCCAGCAGCTTAGAAGGGGGGGCCTACGAGCAGTACTTC
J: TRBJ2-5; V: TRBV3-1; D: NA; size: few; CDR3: CASSHNGARETQYF; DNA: TGTGCCAGCAGCCACAACGGGGCCCGCGAGACCCAGTACTTC
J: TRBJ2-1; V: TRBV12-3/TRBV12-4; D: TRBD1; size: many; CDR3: CASSPFSGQGDEQFF; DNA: TGTGCCAGCAGTCCCTTTTCCGGACAGGGGGATGAGCAGTTCTTC
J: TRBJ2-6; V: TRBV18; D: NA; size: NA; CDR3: CASSPYVGSGANVLTF; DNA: TGTGCCAGCTCACCATATGTAGGGTCTGGGGCCAACGTCCTGACTTTC
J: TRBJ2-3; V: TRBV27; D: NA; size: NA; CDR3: CASTRGAGDTQYF; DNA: TGTGCCTCAACCCGGGGGGCTGGAGATACGCAGTATTTT
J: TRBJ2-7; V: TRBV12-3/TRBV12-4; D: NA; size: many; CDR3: CASSSGRVQYF; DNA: TGTGCCAGCAGTTCAGGGCGCGTGCAGTACTTC
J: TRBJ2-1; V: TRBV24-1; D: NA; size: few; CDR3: CATSEEGSYNEQFF; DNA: TGTGCCACCAGTGAAGAGGGTTCCTACAATGAGCAGTTCTTC
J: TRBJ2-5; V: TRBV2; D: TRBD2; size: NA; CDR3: CASSGGGRRETQYF; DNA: TGTGCCAGCAGTGGTGGCGGGAGACGGGAGACCCAGTACTTC
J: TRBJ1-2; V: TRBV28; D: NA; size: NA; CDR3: CASNGDSYGYTF; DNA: TGTGCCAGCAACGGAGACTCCTATGGCTACACCTTC
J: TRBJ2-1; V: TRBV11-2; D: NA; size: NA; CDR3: CASSSRTANNEQFF; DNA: TGTGCCAGCAGCTCCAGGACAGCCAACAATGAGCAGTTCTTC
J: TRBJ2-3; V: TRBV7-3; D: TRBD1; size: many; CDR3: CASSYRDRGDTQYF; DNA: TGTGCCAGCAGCTATCGGGACAGGGGCGATACGCAGTATTTT
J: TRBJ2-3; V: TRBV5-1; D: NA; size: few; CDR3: CASTPTGDTDTQYF; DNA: TGCGCCAGCACCCCGACGGGAGACACAGATACGCAGTATTTT
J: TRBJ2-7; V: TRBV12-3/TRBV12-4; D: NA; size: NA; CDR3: CASSSEGVTYEQYF; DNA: TGTGCCAGCAGTTCTGAGGGAGTAACCTACGAGCAGTACTTC
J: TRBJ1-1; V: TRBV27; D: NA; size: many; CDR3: CASSQFLGVEDENTEAFF; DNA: TGTGCCAGCAGTCAATTCCTCGGGGTGGAGGATGAGAACACTGAAGCTTTCTTT
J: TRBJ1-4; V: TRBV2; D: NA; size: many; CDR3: CASLKIATNEKLFF; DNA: TGTGCCAGCTTAAAAATAGCAACTAATGAAAAACTGTTTTTT
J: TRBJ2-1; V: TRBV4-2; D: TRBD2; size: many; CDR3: CASSQDSSWTSGNVGQFF; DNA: TGTGCCAGCAGCCAAGATTCATCCTGGACTAGCGGAAACGTGGGGCAGTTCTTC
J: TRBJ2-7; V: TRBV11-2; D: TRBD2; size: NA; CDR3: CASSMGSGGSYEQYF; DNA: TGTGCCAGCAGCATGGGGTCCGGGGGGAGCTACGAGCAGTACTTC
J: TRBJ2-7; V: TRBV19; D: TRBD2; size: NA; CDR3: CASSTAGGPLGPSYEQYF; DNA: TGTGCCAGTAGTACGGCGGGAGGGCCCCTCGGGCCCTCCTACGAGCAGTACTTC
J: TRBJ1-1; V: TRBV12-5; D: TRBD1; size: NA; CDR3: CASGWTGLFTEAFF; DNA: TGTGCTAGTGGTTGGACAGGGTTGTTCACTGAAGCTTTCTTT
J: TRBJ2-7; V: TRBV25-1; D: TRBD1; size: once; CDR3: CASSEYEGARKYF; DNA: TGTGCCAGCAGTGAATACGAGGGGGCTCGTAAGTACTTC
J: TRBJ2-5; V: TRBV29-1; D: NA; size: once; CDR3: CSVDPLGQETQYF; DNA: TGCAGCGTTGACCCGTTGGGGCAAGAGACCCAGTACTTC
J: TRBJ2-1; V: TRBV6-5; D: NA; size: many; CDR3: CASSYRGGSGVDEQFF; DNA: TGTGCCAGCAGTTACCGTGGGGGGAGCGGAGTGGATGAGCAGTTCTTC
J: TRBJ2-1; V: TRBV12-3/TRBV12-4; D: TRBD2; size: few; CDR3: CASSSLAGGLETRYF; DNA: TGTGCCAGCAGTAGTCTAGCGGGAGGGCTAGAGACCCGGTACTTC
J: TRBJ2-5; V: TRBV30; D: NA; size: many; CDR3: CAWTTLGGETQYF; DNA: TGTGCCTGGACCACCCTCGGGGGAGAGACCCAGTACTTC
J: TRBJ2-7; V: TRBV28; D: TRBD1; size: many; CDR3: CASSSIGQGASSYEQYF; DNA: TGTGCCAGCAGTTCCATCGGACAGGGGGCGAGCTCCTACGAGCAGTACTTC
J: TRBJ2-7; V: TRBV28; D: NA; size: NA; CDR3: CTSSGRGRTGTYEQYF; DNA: TGTACCAGCAGTGGGAGGGGTAGGACAGGAACCTACGAGCAGTACTTC
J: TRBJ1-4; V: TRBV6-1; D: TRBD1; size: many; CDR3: CASITTGDEKLFF; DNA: TGTGCCAGCATAACGACAGGGGATGAAAAACTGTTTTTT
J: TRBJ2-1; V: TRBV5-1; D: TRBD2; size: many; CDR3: CASSLSSGMWTYNEQFF; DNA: TGCGCCAGCAGCTTGAGTAGCGGGATGTGGACCTACAATGAGCAGTTCTTC